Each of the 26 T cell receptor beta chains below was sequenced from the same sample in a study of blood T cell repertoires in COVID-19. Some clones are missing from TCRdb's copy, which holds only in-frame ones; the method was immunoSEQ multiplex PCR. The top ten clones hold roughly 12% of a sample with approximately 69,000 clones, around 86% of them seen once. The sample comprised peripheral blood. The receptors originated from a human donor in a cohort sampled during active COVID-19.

CDR3 sequence: CASSNCKGRTGENTEAFF. The DNA for the CDR3 is TGTGCCAGCAGCAATTGTAAGGGTCGAACAGGGGAGAACACTGAAGCTTTCTTT. The chain is built from TRBV21-1 and TRBJ1-1; TRBD1, as called in the table, went unchecked against the DNA. TRBV21-1 is a known pseudogene. This CDR3 contains 18 residues.

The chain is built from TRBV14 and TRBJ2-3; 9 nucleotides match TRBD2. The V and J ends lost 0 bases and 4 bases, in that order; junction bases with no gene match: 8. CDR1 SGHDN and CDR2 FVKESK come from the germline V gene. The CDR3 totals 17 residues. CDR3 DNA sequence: TGTGCCAGCAGCCAAGACTACGCTAGCGGGGTGGCAGATACGCAGTATTTT. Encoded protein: CASSQDYASGVADTQYF.

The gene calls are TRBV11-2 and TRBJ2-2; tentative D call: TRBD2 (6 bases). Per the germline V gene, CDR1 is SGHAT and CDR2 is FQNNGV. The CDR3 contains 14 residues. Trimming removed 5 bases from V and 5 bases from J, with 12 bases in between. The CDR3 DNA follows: TGTGCCAGCAGCAGTACCCGGGGGACCGGGGAGCTGTTTTTT. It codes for CASSSTRGTGELFF. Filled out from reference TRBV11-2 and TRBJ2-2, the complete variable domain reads EAGVAQSPRYKIIEKRQSVAFWCNPISGHATLYWYQQILGQGPKLLIQFQNNGVVDDSQLPKDRFSAERLKGVDSTLKIQPAKLEDSAVYLCASSSTRGTGELFFGEGSRLTVL.

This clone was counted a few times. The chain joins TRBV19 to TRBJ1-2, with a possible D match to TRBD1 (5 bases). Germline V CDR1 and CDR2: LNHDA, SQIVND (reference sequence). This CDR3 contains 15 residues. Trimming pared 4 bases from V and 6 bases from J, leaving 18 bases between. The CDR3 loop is CASSTRDSGSHGYTF. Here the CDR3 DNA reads TGTGCCAGTAGTACCCGGGACTCTGGGAGTCATGGCTACACCTTC.

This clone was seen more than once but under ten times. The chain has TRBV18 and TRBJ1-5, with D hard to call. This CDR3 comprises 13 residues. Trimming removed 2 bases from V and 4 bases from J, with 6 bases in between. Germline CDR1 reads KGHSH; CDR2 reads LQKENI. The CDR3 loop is CASSPLDNQPQHF. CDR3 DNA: TGTGCCAGCTCACCATTAGATAATCAGCCCCAGCATTTT.

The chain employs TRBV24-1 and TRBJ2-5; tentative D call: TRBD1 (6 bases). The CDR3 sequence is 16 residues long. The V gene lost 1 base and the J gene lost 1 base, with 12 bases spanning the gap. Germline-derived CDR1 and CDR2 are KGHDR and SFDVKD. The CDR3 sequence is CATSDFSRTAQETQYF. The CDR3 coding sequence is TGTGCCACCAGTGATTTTAGCCGGACAGCCCAAGAGACCCAGTACTTC.

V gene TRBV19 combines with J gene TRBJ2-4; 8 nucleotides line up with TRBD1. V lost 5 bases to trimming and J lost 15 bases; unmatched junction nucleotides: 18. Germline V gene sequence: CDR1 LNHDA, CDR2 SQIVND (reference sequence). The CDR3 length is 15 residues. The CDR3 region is CASSPGGQGAVGMYF. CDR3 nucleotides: TGTGCCAGTAGTCCCGGAGGACAGGGCGCGGTGGGTATGTACTTC.

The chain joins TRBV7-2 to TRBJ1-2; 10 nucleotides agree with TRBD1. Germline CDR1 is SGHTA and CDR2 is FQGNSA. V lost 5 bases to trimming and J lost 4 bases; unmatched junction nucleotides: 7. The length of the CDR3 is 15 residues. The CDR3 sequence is CASSDRDRGSYGYTF. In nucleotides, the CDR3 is TGTGCCAGCAGCGATCGGGACAGGGGAAGCTATGGCTACACCTTC.

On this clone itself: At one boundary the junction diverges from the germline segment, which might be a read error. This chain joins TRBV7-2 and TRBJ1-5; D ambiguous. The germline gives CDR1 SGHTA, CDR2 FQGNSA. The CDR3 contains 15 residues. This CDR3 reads CAGSLYADSNQPQHF. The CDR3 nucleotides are TGTGCCGGCAGCTTATATGCGGATAGCAATCAGCCCCAGCATTTT.

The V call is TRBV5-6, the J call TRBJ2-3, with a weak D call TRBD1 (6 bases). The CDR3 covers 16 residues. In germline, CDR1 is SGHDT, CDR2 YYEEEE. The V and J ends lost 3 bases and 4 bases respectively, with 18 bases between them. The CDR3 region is CASSWGTGLGADTQYF. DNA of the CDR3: TGTGCCAGCAGCTGGGGAACAGGGCTCGGCGCAGATACGCAGTATTTT.

The CDR3 bases are TGTGCCAGCAGCCTACGACAGGGGAACGACGAGCAGTACTTC. Protein: CASSLRQGNDEQYF. The V gene is TRBV4-2, the J gene TRBJ2-7; TRBD1 matches 8 bases. Trimming cost V 4 bases and J 5 bases; bases outside gene matches: 7. CDR1 and CDR2 from the germline V gene are LGHNA and YNFKEQ. The CDR3 loop spans 14 amino acids.

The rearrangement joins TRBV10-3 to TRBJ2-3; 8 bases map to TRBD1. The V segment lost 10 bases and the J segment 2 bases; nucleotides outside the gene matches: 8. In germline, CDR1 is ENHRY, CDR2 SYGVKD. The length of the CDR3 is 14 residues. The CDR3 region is CASRQQGVTDTQYF. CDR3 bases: TGTGCCAGCCGCCAACAGGGGGTCACAGATACGCAGTATTTT.

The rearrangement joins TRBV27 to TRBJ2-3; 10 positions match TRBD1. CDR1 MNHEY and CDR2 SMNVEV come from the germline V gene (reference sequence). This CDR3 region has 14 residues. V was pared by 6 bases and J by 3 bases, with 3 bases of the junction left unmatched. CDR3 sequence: CASRRDRGTDTQYF. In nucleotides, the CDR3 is TGTGCCAGCAGGCGGGACAGGGGAACAGATACGCAGTATTTT.

CDR3 coding DNA: TGTGCCAGCAGTGAATTGAGGGGGGGCTCTGAGACCCAGTACTTC. It translates to CASSELRGGSETQYF. J is TRBJ2-5 and V is TRBV25-1; weak D call: TRBD2 (7 bases). Trimming removed 1 base from V and 5 bases from J, with 14 bases in between. From germline, CDR1 is MGHDK and CDR2 SYGVNS. The CDR3 has 15 amino acids.

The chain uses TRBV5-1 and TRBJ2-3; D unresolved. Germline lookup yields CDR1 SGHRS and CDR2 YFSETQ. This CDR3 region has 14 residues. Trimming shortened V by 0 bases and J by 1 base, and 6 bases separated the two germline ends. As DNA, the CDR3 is TGCGCCAGCAGCTTGGAACGGGGCACAGATACGCAGTATTTT. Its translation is CASSLERGTDTQYF.

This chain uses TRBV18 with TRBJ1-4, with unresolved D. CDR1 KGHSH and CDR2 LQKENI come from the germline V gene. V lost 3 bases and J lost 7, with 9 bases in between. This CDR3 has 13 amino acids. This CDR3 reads CASSPEGSEKLFF. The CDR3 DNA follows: TGTGCCAGCTCACCGGAGGGAAGTGAAAAACTGTTTTTT.

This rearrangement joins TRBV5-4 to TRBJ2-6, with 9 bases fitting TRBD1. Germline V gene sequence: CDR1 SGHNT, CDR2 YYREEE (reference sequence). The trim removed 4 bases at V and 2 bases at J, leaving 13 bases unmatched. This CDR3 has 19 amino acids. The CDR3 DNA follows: TGTGCCAGCAGCCCAAACCCGACAGGGGGATACACTGGGGCCAACGTCCTGACTTTC. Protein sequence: CASSPNPTGGYTGANVLTF.

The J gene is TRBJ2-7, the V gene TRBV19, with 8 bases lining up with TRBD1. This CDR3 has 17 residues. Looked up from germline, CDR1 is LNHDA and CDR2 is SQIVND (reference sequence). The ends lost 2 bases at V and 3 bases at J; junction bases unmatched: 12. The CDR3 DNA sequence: TGTGCCAGTAGTATACTAAGTCTCGAACAGGGGGACTACGAGCAGTACTTC. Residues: CASSILSLEQGDYEQYF.

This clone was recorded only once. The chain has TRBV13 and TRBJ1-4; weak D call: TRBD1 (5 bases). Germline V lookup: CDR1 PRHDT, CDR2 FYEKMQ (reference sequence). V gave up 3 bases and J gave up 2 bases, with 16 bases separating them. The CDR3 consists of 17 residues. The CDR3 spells CASSFSQGRGTNEKLFF. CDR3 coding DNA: TGTGCCAGCAGCTTTTCCCAGGGTCGTGGGACTAATGAAAAACTGTTTTTT.

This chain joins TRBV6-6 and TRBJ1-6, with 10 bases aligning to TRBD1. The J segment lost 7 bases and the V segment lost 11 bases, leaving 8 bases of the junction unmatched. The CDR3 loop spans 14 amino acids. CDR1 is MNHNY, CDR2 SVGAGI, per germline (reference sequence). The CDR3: CAGRTGGSNSPLHF. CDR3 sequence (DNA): TGTGCCGGGAGGACAGGGGGATCAAATTCACCCCTCCACTTT.

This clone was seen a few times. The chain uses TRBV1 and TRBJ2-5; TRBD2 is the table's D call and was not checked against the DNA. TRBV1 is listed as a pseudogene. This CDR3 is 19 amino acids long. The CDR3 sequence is CTSSQPGRGAGRYQETQYF. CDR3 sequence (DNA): TGCACCAGCAGCCAACCCGGACGAGGAGCGGGGCGTTACCAAGAGACCCAGTACTTC.

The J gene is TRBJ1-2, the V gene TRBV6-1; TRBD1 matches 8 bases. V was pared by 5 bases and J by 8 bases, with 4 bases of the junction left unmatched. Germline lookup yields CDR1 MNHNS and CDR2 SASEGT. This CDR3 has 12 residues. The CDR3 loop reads CASSSGGGGYTF. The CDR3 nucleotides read TGTGCCAGCAGTTCAGGGGGCGGAGGCTACACCTTC.

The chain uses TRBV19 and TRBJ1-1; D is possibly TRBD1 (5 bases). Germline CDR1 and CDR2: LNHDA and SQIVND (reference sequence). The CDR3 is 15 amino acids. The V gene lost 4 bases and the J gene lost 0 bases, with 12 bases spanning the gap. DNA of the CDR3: TGTGCCAGTAGTAGACTGGACAACTTGAACACTGAAGCTTTCTTT. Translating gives CASSRLDNLNTEAFF.

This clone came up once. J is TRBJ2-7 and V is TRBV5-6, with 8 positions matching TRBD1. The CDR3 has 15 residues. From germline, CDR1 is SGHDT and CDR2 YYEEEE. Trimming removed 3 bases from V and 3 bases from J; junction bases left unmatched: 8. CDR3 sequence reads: CASSSPTGANYEQYF. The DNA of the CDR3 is TGTGCCAGCAGCTCCCCGACAGGGGCCAACTACGAGCAGTACTTC.

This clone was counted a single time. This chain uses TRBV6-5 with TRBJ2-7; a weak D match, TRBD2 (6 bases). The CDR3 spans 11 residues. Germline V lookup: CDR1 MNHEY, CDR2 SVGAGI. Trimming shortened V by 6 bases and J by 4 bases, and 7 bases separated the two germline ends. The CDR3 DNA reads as TGTGCCAGCAGGGGACTGTACGAGCAGTACTTC. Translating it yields CASRGLYEQYF.

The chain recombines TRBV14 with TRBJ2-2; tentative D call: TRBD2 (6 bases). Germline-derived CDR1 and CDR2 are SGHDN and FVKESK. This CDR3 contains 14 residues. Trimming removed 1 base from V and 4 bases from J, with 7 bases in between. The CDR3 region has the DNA TGTGCCAGCAGCCAAGTGGGGGGCACCGGGGAGCTGTTTTTT. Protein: CASSQVGGTGELFF.